This record covers a single T cell receptor beta chain. This clone was recorded once. Its target antigen remains unknown. No quality values exist for individual bases; no much larger clone is one base distant. CDR1 is given as SEHNR and CDR2 as FQNEAQ, both from the germline V gene (reference sequence). Spanning cysteine to phenylalanine, the CDR3 consists of 13 amino acids. The CDR3 DNA has 39 bases and is translated from base 1. The V end loses 5 bases and the J end loses 8 bases, and a stretch of 15 bases separates them. The library was generated by the immunoSEQ multiplex PCR assay. The multiplex PCR relied on a mix of 60 forward primers for TCR Vbeta segments and 13 reverse primers for TCR Jbeta segments. The CDR3 region of rearranged TCR beta genes was amplified from genomic DNA by a multiplex PCR assay. The Illumina HiSeq System was used to sequence the amplified TCR beta libraries as 87-base-pair reads. Per the authors' processing: In a later analysis, around 80 million unique TCR beta chains were counted across the approximately 670 repertoires, and about 10 million of these chains were shared by at least two donors. Raw reads were error-corrected and collapsed into unique sequences by a nearest-neighbor algorithm in which closely related sequences were merged to remove PCR and sequencing errors. Alignment of CDR3 sequences to IMGT reference sequences was used to assign V, D and J gene segments. For a sequence to be retained, a match of at least six nucleotides was required to both a V gene segment and a J gene segment. A rearrangement counted as productive if the CDR3 had no stop codons and remained in frame with V and J, and every other rearrangement counted as non-productive. CDR3 was defined by IMGT convention, running from the second conserved V-encoded cysteine to the conserved J-encoded phenylalanine. The earlier analysis of a few hundred of the donors excluded sequences that lacked an unambiguous match to a single V gene segment. An earlier analysis of 450 to 650 of the donors called V segments functional above 56.7% productive rearrangements and segregating when the between-donor standard deviation exceeded 5%. A statistical classification framework was built for diagnosing cytomegalovirus status from the catalog of TCR beta chain sequences. In a later analysis, TCR nucleotide sequences were compared against IMGT/GENE-DB human TR gene sequences so that V and J genes could be assigned. Using the TCRdist pipeline, a later analysis assigned CDR3 sequences along with most-parsimonious VDJ recombination scenarios. In a later analysis, each TCR beta chain was defined by its CDR3 amino acid sequence together with its V-gene family, and reads without a unique V-gene family were excluded. As a way to deal with suspected cross-contamination and a sequencing artifact, a later analysis dropped under 600 nucleotide sequences that were highly shared and had low generation probability. In a later analysis, a clonal expansion index for each public chain was calculated from normalized within-repertoire ranks of inferred template counts. In a later analysis, generation probabilities were computed using a VDJ recombination model fitted to out-of-frame rearrangements, and the results were checked against IGoR. In a later analysis, TCR-TCR, TCR-HLA and TCR-CMV co-occurrence was scored with hypergeometric tests, and a repertoire-size bias correction was applied to TCR pairs. False discovery rates were estimated in a later analysis by permuting HLA or CMV assignments 20 times. In a later analysis, co-occurring TCRs were grouped using DBSCAN, with TCRdist sequence similarity added in when clustering inside HLA-allele-positive subsets. Co-occurrence clustering excluded repertoires with fewer than 30,000 or more than 120,000 public chains, plus five with anomalous nucleotide sharing. TCRdb's version of the immuneACCESS table is confined to in-frame rearrangements and falls short of the full clone set. An unresolved V gene accounts for under half of the shortfall where checked; the remainder is of unknown origin. V and J calls plus clone size are reproduced from that table; the DNA served to infer D and trimming. For this sample the table gives 130,000 or so clones, of which roughly four fifths were detected only once. Roughly 3.2% of the sample is taken by the ten largest.

The sample belongs to a study of cytomegalovirus exposure and HLA in healthy donors (dated by TCRdb to about 2017). Regarding the research as a whole: According to an earlier analysis of 587 of the donors, 150 million to 200 million T cells yielded over 100 million unique TCR beta sequences and about 300 Gb of sequence data. An early release covering roughly 640 HLA-typed donors comprised about 300 gigabases of sequencing data and roughly 86 million unique TCR sequences. The genetic ancestry cluster associated with self-reported Caucasian donors included 80% to 90% of the roughly 410 genotyped donors. The study was designed to test whether signatures of past pathogen exposure could be identified by cataloging public T cell receptors. The study used immunosequencing to profile the T cell repertoires of under 700 subjects and linked those repertoires to cytomegalovirus serostatus. In addition to the first cohort of 650 to 750 subjects, a separate validation cohort of approximately 120 different subjects was used. To predict cytomegalovirus infection status, the study combined high-throughput TCR immunosequencing, statistical association of individual TCRs with disease status, and machine learning. In a later analysis, previously published TCR beta repertoires from several hundred donors were re-analyzed and high-resolution HLA genotyping was added so that TCR occurrence patterns could be studied. Rather than drawing on any new phenotypic data, the later analysis identified candidate immune exposures from TCR beta sequences and the way those sequences occurred across donors. To decide whether each TCR beta V gene segment behaved as functional or pseudogenic, an earlier analysis of nearly 600 of the donors relied on high-throughput TCR beta sequencing. Donor age, sex, ethnicity and CMV serostatus were compiled together with the repertoire data. Genome-wide SNP genotypes for about 60% of the 666 donors were used in a later genetic analysis, which treated that subset as a discovery cohort. Every discovery cohort repertoire had been produced on one sequencing platform. HLA typing covered class I and class II loci at four-digit resolution. The number of typed donors differed by locus: about 620-630 for A, B, C, DRB1 and DQB1; approximately 520 for DQA1; 600 to 610 for DPA1; and some 470 for DPB1. Several DR-DQ haplotypes were handled as single units for association and clustering because linkage in the cohort was strong. On average, around 240,000 unique TCR beta nucleotide sequences were sequenced per donor among 398 genotyped donors of the cohort, with about 19% of those sequences being non-productive. What the study reported, not specific to this receptor: A later analysis found that TCR association rates varied across HLA loci, with DRB1 alleles showing the most associated TCRs and HLA-C alleles the fewest. Specific HLA alleles were associated with roughly 16,000 TCR beta sequences at a false discovery rate of 0.05 in a later analysis. Compared with the approximately 670-donor mean, donors in an Asian-associated ancestry cluster had fewer N-insertions in productive TCRs, according to a later genetic analysis. Compared with equally common non-associated chains, HLA-associated TCR beta chains in a later analysis were more clonally expanded and had lower generation probabilities. According to a later analysis, parvovirus B19, influenza, CMV and Epstein-Barr virus appeared linked to several top co-occurrence clusters. In this cohort, only TCR beta chains were sequenced, and detectable features were limited by the absence of alpha or paired-chain data. The study gave a list of under 200 TCR beta chains associated with cytomegalovirus. Across donors, most TCR sequences were observed very rarely, whereas some public TCRs were present in many individuals. CMV serostatus was the only immune exposure information available for the cohort. The 87-base-pair reads could not distinguish some IMGT-functional V segments, including TRBV6-2 and TRBV6-3, so those segments were excluded. The presence/absence analyses assumed that sequencing depth was roughly uniform across donors, and that assumption may not be true. Correlated functional status among segregating V segments might be attributable to linkage disequilibrium, but an unknown experimental factor could not be ruled out. In vitro tests confirmed that three of the cytomegalovirus-associated TCR beta chains recognize cytomegalovirus antigens. According to a later analysis, most CMV-associated TCR beta chains appeared to be HLA-restricted, and the HLA associations seemed to be driven largely by CMV exposure. V-gene and J-gene trimming of TCR beta chains was associated with a missense DCLRE1C variant in a later genetic analysis, and the association was replicated in an independent cohort. When HLA alleles, especially DR and DQ, strongly co-occurred, TCR associations were difficult to assign to individual alleles. Cytomegalovirus status was reported to be diagnosed by the classifier with high specificity and sensitivity in both the original and validation cohorts. Because some donors lacked HLA typing at each locus, the association tests relied only on the typed subset. A further reported finding was that TCR beta sequences accurately predicted the HLA-A and HLA-B alleles for most subjects in the first cohort. The earlier analysis of some 560 of the donors excluded some 15 rarely observed V segments, including chromosome 9 orphons, because counts were too low. The sequencing pipeline was judged likely to have produced a cluster of highly shared sequence variants as a technical artifact. In an earlier analysis of about 600 of the donors, most TCR beta V segments appeared in productive rearrangements about 87% or about 30% of the time, broadly matching IMGT annotations. The authors suggested that the approach could potentially be generalized to other disease states and immunological phenotypes.

The cohort was made up of under 800 healthy bone marrow donors. At the time of sampling, all cohort members were nominally healthy, though unrecorded immune exposures were likely present. The donor tested CMV seropositive and was one of the 289 seropositive cohort members. Each donor provided a peripheral blood sample, and peripheral blood mononuclear cells were used for TCR beta sequencing. The Qiagen DNeasy Blood Extraction Kit was used to extract genomic DNA from the blood cell samples. The sample consisted of PBMCs. This TCR came from a man between 18 and 29 years old in good health and CMV-seropositive. The chain joins TRBV7-9 to TRBJ1-1; TRBD1 is perhaps the D gene, given 5 matching bases. Here is the DNA: TGTGCCAGCAGCCAGATGGGGGGAGACGAAGCTTTCTTT. Translation gives CASSQMGGDEAFF. The CDR3, completed at both ends by the reference TRBV7-9 and TRBJ1-1 genes, gives the full variable domain DTGVSQNPRHKITKRGQNVTFRCDPISEHNRLYWYRQTLGQGPEFLTYFQNEAQLEKSRLLSDRFSAERPKGSFSTLEIQRTEQGDSAMYLCASSQMGGDEAFFGQGTRLTVV.